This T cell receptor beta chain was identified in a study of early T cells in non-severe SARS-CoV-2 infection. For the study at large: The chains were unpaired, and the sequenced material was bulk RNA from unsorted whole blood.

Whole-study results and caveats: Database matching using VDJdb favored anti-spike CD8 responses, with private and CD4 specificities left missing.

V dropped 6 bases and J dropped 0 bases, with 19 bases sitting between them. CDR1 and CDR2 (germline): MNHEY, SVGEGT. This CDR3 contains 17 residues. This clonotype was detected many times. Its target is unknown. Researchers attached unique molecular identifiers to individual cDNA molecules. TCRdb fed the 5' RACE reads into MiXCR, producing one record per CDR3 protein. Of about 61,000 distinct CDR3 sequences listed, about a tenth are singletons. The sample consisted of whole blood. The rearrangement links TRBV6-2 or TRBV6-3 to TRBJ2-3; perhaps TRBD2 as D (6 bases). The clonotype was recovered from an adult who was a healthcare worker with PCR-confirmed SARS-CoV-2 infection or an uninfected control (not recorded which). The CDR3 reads CASSALTLAGSTDTQYF. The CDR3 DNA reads TGTGCCAGCAGCGCACTTACCTTGGCGGGAAGCACAGATACGCAGTATTTT.